The 27 T cell receptor beta chains below were found in one sample sequenced in a study of blood T cell repertoires in COVID-19. The data were produced by immunoSEQ multiplex PCR, yet TCRdb's version contains in-frame clones alone and is incomplete. The sample has about 240,000 clones; about 90% are singletons. Sequenced: PBMCs or T cells enriched from blood (not recorded which). Receptor source: a woman between 35 and 50 years old with acute COVID-19.

CDR3 in DNA: TGTGCCAGCAGTTACAACAGGCGAAATCAGCCCCAGCATTTT. It yields the protein CASSYNRRNQPQHF. The V gene is TRBV6-5, the J gene TRBJ1-5; D might be TRBD1 (5 bases). The CDR3 has 14 residues. The germline CDR1 and CDR2 sequences are MNHEY and SVGAGI. The V end lost 2 bases, the J end lost 4 bases, and 9 bases lay between the germline ends.

The rearrangement joins TRBV19 to TRBJ2-7; 9 bases fit TRBD2. Losses at the gene ends were 5 bases for V and 3 bases for J; bases not matched to a gene: 8. This CDR3 is 15 amino acids long. Germline values: CDR1 LNHDA, CDR2 SQIVND (reference sequence). The CDR3 here is CASSWAAGGVYEQYF. The CDR3 DNA is TGTGCCAGTAGTTGGGCAGCGGGAGGCGTCTACGAGCAGTACTTC.

The rearrangement joins TRBV6-6 to TRBJ1-2; a possible D gene is TRBD1 (6 bases). Germline V gene sequence: CDR1 MNHNY, CDR2 SVGAGI (reference sequence). CDR3 length: 13 residues. Trimming took 6 bases from V and 4 from J, leaving 12 bases between them. Written as DNA, the CDR3 is TGTGCCAGCAGGACCGACAGGATCTATGGCTACACCTTC. This sequence encodes CASRTDRIYGYTF.

The chain is built from TRBV6-5 and TRBJ1-5; 7 bases align to TRBD1. Germline-derived CDR1 and CDR2 are MNHEY and SVGAGI. The CDR3 runs to 15 residues. J gave up 3 bases and V 4 bases, and 6 bases lay outside the gene matches. Written as DNA, the CDR3 is TGTGCCAGCAGTTCCGGACAGGTTCCCAATCAGCCCCAGCATTTT. Its translation: CASSSGQVPNQPQHF.

The chain employs TRBV11-2 and TRBJ1-1; no clear D. This CDR3 comprises 14 residues. The germline V and J ends were trimmed by 1 base and 0 bases, with 6 bases remaining between them. The germline gives CDR1 SGHAT, CDR2 FQNNGV. The CDR3 reads CASSLAAVNTEAFF. CDR3 sequence (DNA): TGTGCCAGCAGCTTAGCTGCGGTGAACACTGAAGCTTTCTTT.

The rearrangement links TRBV18 to TRBJ2-3; TRBD2 aligns across 9 bases. This CDR3 has 15 residues. V lost 1 base and J lost 1; bases outside the gene matches: 0. The germline V gene has CDR1 KGHSH and CDR2 LQKENI. The chain's CDR3 is CASSPRTSGTDTQYF. DNA of the CDR3: TGTGCCAGCTCACCACGGACTAGCGGCACAGATACGCAGTATTTT.

This clone has a handful of counts. The V and J genes are TRBV7-2 and TRBJ1-3, with a weak D call TRBD1 (6 bases). This CDR3 region has 14 residues. From germline, CDR1 is SGHTA and CDR2 FQGNSA. Trimming pared 0 bases from V and 4 bases from J, leaving 7 bases between. The CDR3 DNA is TGTGCCAGCAGCTTAGCAGGGGGAGGAAACACCATATATTTT. This encodes CASSLAGGGNTIYF.

The chain is built from TRBV10-2 and TRBJ2-5, with 8 bases that match TRBD2. Germline loops: CDR1 WSHSY, CDR2 SAAADI. The J segment lost 2 bases and the V segment lost 3 bases, leaving 5 bases of the junction unmatched. CDR3 length equals 15 residues. In nucleotides, the CDR3 is TGCGCCAGCAGTGAATCCCTAGCGGGTCAAGAGACCCAGTACTTC. It specifies CASSESLAGQETQYF.

The gene calls are TRBV7-3 and TRBJ2-1; 8 bases are shared with TRBD2. Per germline, CDR1 SGHTA and CDR2 FQGTGA. The CDR3 has 16 residues. V trimming: 5 bases; J trimming: 6 bases; junction bases outside the gene matches: 12. This chain's CDR3 is CASSRLSSGRGNEQFF. In nucleotides, the CDR3 is TGTGCCAGCAGCCGATTATCAAGCGGGAGAGGCAATGAGCAGTTCTTC.

J is TRBJ2-1 and V is TRBV5-6, with 7 bases fitting TRBD2. Germline values: CDR1 SGHDT, CDR2 YYEEEE. Trimming took 2 bases from V and 2 from J; bases not matched to a gene: 13. CDR3 length: 18 amino acids. The CDR3 loop reads CASSLNTGTTNAYNEQFF. CDR3 DNA: TGTGCCAGCAGCTTAAATACCGGGACTACCAACGCCTACAATGAGCAGTTCTTC.

This rearrangement joins TRBV5-5 to TRBJ1-2, with 10 bases lining up with TRBD1. V dropped 2 bases and J dropped 4; count of bases not matched to a gene: 11. In germline, CDR1 is SGHKS, CDR2 YYEKEE (reference sequence). CDR3 length: 17 amino acids. CDR3 sequence reads: CASSFPGTGAGGYGYTF. In DNA form, the CDR3 reads TGTGCCAGCAGCTTTCCCGGGACAGGGGCTGGAGGCTATGGCTACACCTTC.

The gene calls are TRBV9 and TRBJ2-4; 12 nucleotides match TRBD2. The trim removed 4 bases at V and 7 bases at J, leaving 9 bases unmatched. The CDR3 is 16 amino acids. Germline values: CDR1 SGDLS, CDR2 YYNGEE. CDR3 coding DNA: TGTGCCAGCAGCCTTTCCTCTAGCGGGAGGGTCAACATTCAGTACTTC. Its protein product is CASSLSSSGRVNIQYF. Using reference TRBV9 and TRBJ2-4 for the parts outside the CDR3, the full variable domain is DSGVTQTPKHLITATGQRVTLRCSPRSGDLSVYWYQQSLDQGLQFLIQYYNGEERAKGNILERFSAQQFPDLHSELNLSSLELGDSALYFCASSLSSSGRVNIQYFGAGTRLSVL.

This chain joins TRBV7-9 and TRBJ2-2; D uncertain. This CDR3 is 16 amino acids long. The germline V and J ends were trimmed by 2 bases and 0 bases, with 10 bases remaining between them. Germline V gives CDR1 SEHNR, CDR2 FQNEAQ (reference sequence). The CDR3 DNA reads as TGTGCCAGCAGCTTAATGCCAGGATCGAACACCGGGGAGCTGTTTTTT. Protein: CASSLMPGSNTGELFF.

This chain uses TRBV30 with TRBJ1-6, with TRBD1 identical over 7 bases. The J segment lost 6 bases and the V segment lost 2 bases, leaving 7 bases of the junction unmatched. Germline V lookup: CDR1 GTSNPN, CDR2 SVGIG (reference sequence). The CDR3 has 15 amino acids. CDR3 nucleotides: TGTGCCTGGAGTTCCCCGGGACAGAGTAATTCACCCCTCCACTTT. Its protein product is CAWSSPGQSNSPLHF.

The chain combines TRBV6-2 or TRBV6-3 with TRBJ2-7, with 7 bases fitting TRBD2. The CDR3 loop spans 15 amino acids. The trim removed 4 bases at V and 0 bases at J, leaving 6 bases unmatched. The germline gives CDR1 MNHEY, CDR2 SVGEGT. CDR3 amino acids: CASSFLSGPSYEQYF. The CDR3 nucleotides are TGTGCCAGCAGTTTCCTTAGCGGGCCCTCCTACGAGCAGTACTTC.

V gene TRBV6-5 combines with J gene TRBJ2-2; no definite D call. CDR1 and CDR2 (germline): MNHEY, SVGAGI. V was pared by 5 bases and J by 1 base, with 5 bases between. The CDR3 has 13 residues. CDR3 DNA sequence: TGTGCCAGCAGTCCGGTGAACACCGGGGAGCTGTTTTTT. Protein: CASSPVNTGELFF.

This sequence joins TRBV10-1 and TRBJ2-5; 12 bases match TRBD2. Unmatched junction bases numbered 9, after V lost 3 bases and J lost 7 bases. Germline CDR1 reads WNHNN; CDR2 reads SYGVQD (reference sequence). The CDR3 is made up of 16 amino acids. CDR3 sequence reads: CASSDPLAGGFGTQYF. CDR3 in DNA: TGCGCCAGCAGTGACCCACTAGCGGGAGGATTTGGGACCCAGTACTTC.

The genes are TRBV11-2 and TRBJ2-3; no clear D. Germline loops: CDR1 SGHAT, CDR2 FQNNGV. The CDR3 extends over 15 amino acids. Trimming removed 3 bases at V and 1 base at J, with 11 bases between. Here the CDR3 DNA reads TGTGCCAGCAGCTTGCCTGGGCGCGGCACAGATACGCAGTATTTT. The encoded protein is CASSLPGRGTDTQYF.

The J gene is TRBJ1-1, the V gene TRBV13; 7 positions match TRBD1. Germline values: CDR1 PRHDT, CDR2 FYEKMQ (reference sequence). The CDR3 runs to 15 residues. The V and J ends lost 3 bases and 3 bases, in that order; junction bases with no gene match: 7. CDR3 bases: TGTGCCAGCAGCTTTCAAGGGGGCGCGTACACTGAAGCTTTCTTT. Protein product: CASSFQGGAYTEAFF.

This chain uses TRBV20-1 with TRBJ1-1; a weak D match, TRBD1 (5 bases). This CDR3 has 12 residues. CDR1 DFQATT and CDR2 SNEGSKA come from the germline V gene (reference sequence). Trimming took 3 bases from V and 3 from J, leaving 8 bases between them. CDR3 loop: CSASPRDTEAFF. In nucleotides, the CDR3 is TGCAGTGCTAGTCCCAGGGACACTGAAGCTTTCTTT.

The chain is built from TRBV5-8 and TRBJ2-3; no reliable D call. V was shortened by 4 bases and J by 4 bases, with 10 bases between the two germline ends. CDR1 and CDR2 (germline): SGHTS, YDEGEE. The CDR3 runs to 13 residues. This CDR3 reads CASSPTVADTQYF. The CDR3 nucleotides are TGTGCCAGCAGCCCCACGGTAGCAGATACGCAGTATTTT.

The V and J genes are TRBV11-1 and TRBJ2-7, with D perhaps matching TRBD2 (5 bases). The CDR3 has 12 residues. Trimming pared 4 bases from V and 10 bases from J, leaving 14 bases between. Germline CDR1 is SGHAT and CDR2 is FQDESV (reference sequence). The CDR3 sequence is CASSSKSGEQYF. CDR3 nucleotide sequence: TGTGCCAGCAGCTCTAAGAGCGGAGAACAGTACTTC.

V usage is TRBV11-2 and J usage is TRBJ2-3; no clear D. The CDR3 runs to 14 residues. The V end was cut by 1 base, the J end by 2 bases, with 7 bases between. In germline, CDR1 is SGHAT, CDR2 FQNNGV. The CDR3 loop is CASSLVQSTDTQYF. The CDR3 nucleotides read TGTGCCAGCAGCTTAGTACAGTCCACAGATACGCAGTATTTT.

DNA of the CDR3: TGTGCCAGCAGCTTGGGGTCGGGACAGCGCACAGATACGCAGTATTTT. Its translation: CASSLGSGQRTDTQYF. The chain uses TRBV5-8 and TRBJ2-3; TRBD1 matches 7 bases. The CDR3 runs 16 residues. The J segment lost 1 base and the V segment lost 0 bases, leaving 5 bases of the junction unmatched. Germline assignment: CDR1 SGHTS and CDR2 YDEGEE.

The V and J genes are TRBV9 and TRBJ1-4; D is ambiguous. Germline V gene data show CDR1 as SGDLS and CDR2 as YYNGEE. Between the trimmed V and J ends, which lost 0 bases and 7 bases, there was a span of 7 bases. The CDR3 totals 13 residues. The CDR3 is CASSVGGGEKLFF. CDR3 coding DNA: TGTGCCAGCAGCGTAGGGGGAGGTGAAAAACTGTTTTTT.

The chain has TRBV3-1 (or the pseudogene TRBV3-2) and TRBJ1-6, with 9 bases identical to TRBD1. This CDR3 has 15 residues. Germline-derived CDR1 and CDR2 are LGHDT and YNNKEL (reference sequence). The J segment lost 9 bases and the V segment lost 2 bases, leaving 5 bases of the junction unmatched. The CDR3 DNA follows: TGTGCCAGCAGCCAAAACCGGGACAGGGCTTCACCCCTCCACTTT. Amino acid sequence: CASSQNRDRASPLHF.

The CDR3 nucleotides are TGTGCCAGCTCACCACCGGACACCACGCTGAACACTGAAGCTTTCTTT. It yields the protein CASSPPDTTLNTEAFF. The chain uses TRBV18 and TRBJ1-1; possibly TRBD1 for D (5 bases). The length of the CDR3 is 16 residues. V dropped 0 bases and J dropped 0 bases, with 11 bases sitting between them. CDR1 is KGHSH and CDR2 is LQKENI in the germline V gene.